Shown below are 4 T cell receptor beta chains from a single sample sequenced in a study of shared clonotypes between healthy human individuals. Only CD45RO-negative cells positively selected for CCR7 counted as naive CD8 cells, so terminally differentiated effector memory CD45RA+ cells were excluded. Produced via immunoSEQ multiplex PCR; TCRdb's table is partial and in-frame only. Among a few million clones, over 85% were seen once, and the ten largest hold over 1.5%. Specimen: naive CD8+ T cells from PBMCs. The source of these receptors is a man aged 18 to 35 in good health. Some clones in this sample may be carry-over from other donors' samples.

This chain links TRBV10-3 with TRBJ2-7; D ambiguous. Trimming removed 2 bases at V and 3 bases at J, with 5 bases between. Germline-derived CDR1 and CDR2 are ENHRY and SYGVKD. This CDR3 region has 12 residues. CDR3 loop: CAISEPLYEQYF. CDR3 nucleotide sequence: TGTGCCATCAGTGAGCCCCTCTACGAGCAGTACTTC.

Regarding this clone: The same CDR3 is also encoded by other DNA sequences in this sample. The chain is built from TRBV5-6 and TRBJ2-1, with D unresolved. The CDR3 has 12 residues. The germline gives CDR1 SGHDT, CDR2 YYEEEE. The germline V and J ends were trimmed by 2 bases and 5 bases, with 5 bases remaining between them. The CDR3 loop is CASSFNDNEQFF. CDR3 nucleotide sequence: TGTGCCAGCAGCTTCAATGACAATGAGCAGTTCTTC.

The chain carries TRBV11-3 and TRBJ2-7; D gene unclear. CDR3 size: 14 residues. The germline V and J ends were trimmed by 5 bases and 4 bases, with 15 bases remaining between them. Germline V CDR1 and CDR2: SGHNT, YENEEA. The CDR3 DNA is TGTGCCAGCAGCCCGCGAAGGGAACCGTACGAGCAGTACTTC. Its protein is CASSPRREPYEQYF.

CDR3 loop: CASNPGLSYEQYF. CDR3 sequence (DNA): TGTGCCAGTAACCCGGGACTATCCTACGAGCAGTACTTC. V gene TRBV19 combines with J gene TRBJ2-7, with 7 bases that match TRBD2. CDR1 and CDR2 (germline): LNHDA, SQIVND (reference sequence). CDR3 length: 13 residues. Trimming cost V 7 bases and J 1 base; bases outside gene matches: 4. Complete variable domain (other parts from reference TRBV19 and TRBJ2-7): DGGITQSPKYLFRKEGQNVTLSCEQNLNHDAMYWYRQDPGQGLRLIYYSQIVNDFQKGDIAEGYSVSREKKESFPLTVTSAQKNPTAFYLCASNPGLSYEQYFGPGTRLTVT.